This T cell receptor (beta chain) was recovered during a study of sequential checkpoint blockade in melanoma (dated by TCRdb to about 2019). In the study overall: Patients were assigned by 1:1 randomization to either first-line nivolumab followed by ipilimumab (arm A) or ipilimumab followed by nivolumab (arm B). Both trial sequences were followed by maintenance nivolumab.

This specimen's treatment or condition label, per the study, means: randomized to nivolumab then ipilimumab (arm A) or the reverse (arm B). None of the trial patients had been given prior DNA-damaging chemotherapy. Thawed PBMCs were sorted on a FACS Aria II flow cytometer to isolate live CD3+CD8+ cells negative for CD19 and CD56. Samples came from patients with melanoma in CheckMate 064, a randomized, open-label phase II trial of sequential checkpoint blockade. Peripheral blood mononuclear cells were obtained through leukapheresis, purified using Ficoll-Paque, and frozen in human serum containing about 10% DMSO. Immediately after sorting, the purity of sorted blood CD3+CD8+ cells was verified to be >98%, after which DNA was extracted. CDR1 and CDR2 were assigned from the germline V gene as MNHEY and SVGAGI. Deletion took 6 bases off V and 4 bases off J, with a span of 12 bases between the germline ends. The CDR3 contains 13 residues, cysteine and phenylalanine counted. Just the 39-base CDR3 DNA is kept, in frame starting at base 1.

Broad study findings and their caveats: Validation of the response-prediction model combining TCR metrics and mutation burden is needed in larger, independent patient cohorts.

Notes on this clone: The antigen it binds to is not known. Base qualities are missing; no much larger clone stands one base away.

The immunoSEQ Assay was used to immunosequence TCRbeta CDR3 regions from genomic DNA. Before high-throughput sequencing, genomic DNA was amplified using bias-controlled multiplex PCR. The authors' pipeline ran thus. To quantify the absolute abundance of each unique TCRbeta CDR3 region, the sequences were collapsed and filtered. Clonality, defined as 1 minus Pielou's evenness, was calculated using only productive rearrangements. A previously published method was used to identify clones whose frequencies were significantly greater in on-treatment samples than in baseline samples. TCRdb took over this immuneACCESS table, retaining in-frame rearrangements with V and J assigned. Such tables are incomplete; in checked studies, under half of the missing clones stem from an unresolved V gene, and the remainder is unexplained. V and J calls and clone size come straight from that table; D and trimming were deduced from the DNA. For this sample the table gives 40,000 or so clones, of which almost 85% were detected only once. The top ten hold roughly 6% of the sample.

The chain is made from TRBV6-5 and TRBJ1-1, with no confidently assigned D gene. The input for sequencing was CD8+ T cells sorted from blood (inferred from file names), taken from a patient given nivolumab and ipilimumab in sequence. The receptor comes from a human donor with melanoma. The encoded CDR3 is CASSPLRGTEAFF. The DNA sequence is given as TGTGCCAGCAGCCCCCTGCGGGGCACTGAAGCTTTCTTT.